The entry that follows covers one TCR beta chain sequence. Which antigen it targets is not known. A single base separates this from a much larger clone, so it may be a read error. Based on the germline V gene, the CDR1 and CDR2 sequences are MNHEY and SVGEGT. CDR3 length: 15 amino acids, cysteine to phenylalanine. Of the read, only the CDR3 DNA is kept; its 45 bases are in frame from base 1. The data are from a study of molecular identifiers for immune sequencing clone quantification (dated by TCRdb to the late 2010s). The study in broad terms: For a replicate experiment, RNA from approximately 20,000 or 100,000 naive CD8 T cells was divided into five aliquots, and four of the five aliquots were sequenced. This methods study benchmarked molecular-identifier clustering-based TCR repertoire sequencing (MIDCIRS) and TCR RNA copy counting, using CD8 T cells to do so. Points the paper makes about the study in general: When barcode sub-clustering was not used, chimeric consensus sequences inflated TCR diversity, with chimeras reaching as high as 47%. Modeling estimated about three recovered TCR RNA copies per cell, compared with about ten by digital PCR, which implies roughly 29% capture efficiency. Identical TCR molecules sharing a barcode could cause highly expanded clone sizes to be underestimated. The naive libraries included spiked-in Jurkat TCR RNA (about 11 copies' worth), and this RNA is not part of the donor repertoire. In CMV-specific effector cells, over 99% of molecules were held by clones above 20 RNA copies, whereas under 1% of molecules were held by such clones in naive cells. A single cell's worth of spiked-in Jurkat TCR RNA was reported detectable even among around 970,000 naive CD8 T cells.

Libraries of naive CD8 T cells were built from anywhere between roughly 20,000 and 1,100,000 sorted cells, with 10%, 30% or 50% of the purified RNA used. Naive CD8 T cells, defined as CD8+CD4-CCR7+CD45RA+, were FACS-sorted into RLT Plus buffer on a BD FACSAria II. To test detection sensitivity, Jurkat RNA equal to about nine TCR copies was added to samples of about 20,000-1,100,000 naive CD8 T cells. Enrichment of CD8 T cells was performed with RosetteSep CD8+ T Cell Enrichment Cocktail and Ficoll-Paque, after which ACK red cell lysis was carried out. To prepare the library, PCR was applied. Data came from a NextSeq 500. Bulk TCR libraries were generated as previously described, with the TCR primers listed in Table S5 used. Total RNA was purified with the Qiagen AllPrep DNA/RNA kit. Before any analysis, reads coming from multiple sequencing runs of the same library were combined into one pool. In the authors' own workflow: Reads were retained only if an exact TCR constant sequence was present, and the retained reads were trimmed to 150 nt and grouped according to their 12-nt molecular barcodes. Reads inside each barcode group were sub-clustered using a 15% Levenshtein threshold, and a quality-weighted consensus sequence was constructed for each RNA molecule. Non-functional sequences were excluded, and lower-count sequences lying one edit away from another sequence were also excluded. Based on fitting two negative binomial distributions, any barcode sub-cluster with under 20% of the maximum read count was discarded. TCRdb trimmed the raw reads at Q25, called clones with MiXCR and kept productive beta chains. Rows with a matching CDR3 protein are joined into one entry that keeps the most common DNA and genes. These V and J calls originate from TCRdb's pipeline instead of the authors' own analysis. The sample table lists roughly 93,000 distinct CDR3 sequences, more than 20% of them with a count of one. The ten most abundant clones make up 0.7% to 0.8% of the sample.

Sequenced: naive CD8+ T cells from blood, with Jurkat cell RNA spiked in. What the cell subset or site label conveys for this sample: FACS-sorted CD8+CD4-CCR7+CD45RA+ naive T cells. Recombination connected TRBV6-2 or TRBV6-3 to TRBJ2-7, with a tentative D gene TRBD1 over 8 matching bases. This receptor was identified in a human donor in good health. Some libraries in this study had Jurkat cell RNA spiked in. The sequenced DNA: TGTACCAGCAGTTACTCGAACAGGGGGGGCTACGAGCAGTACTTC. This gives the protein CTSSYSNRGGYEQYF.